Presented here are 11 T cell receptor beta chains from one specimen sequenced in a study of blood T cell repertoires in COVID-19. Repertoires were generated with immunoSEQ multiplex PCR, while TCRdb's copy carries only in-frame clones and drops some. Among fewer than 250,000 clones listed, about 84% were seen once. Sequenced input: PBMCs or T cells enriched from blood (not recorded which). The receptor source for this set is a woman in her 50s who had recovered from COVID-19.

This rearrangement joins TRBV24-1 to TRBJ2-7; perhaps TRBD2 as D (6 bases). CDR1 and CDR2 from the germline V gene are KGHDR and SFDVKD. CDR3 length equals 13 residues. The V and J ends lost 4 bases and 12 bases respectively, with 18 bases between them. CDR3 in DNA: TGTGCCACCAGTGACCCATTGGATGGGAGGCTGTACTTC. Translating gives CATSDPLDGRLYF.

This chain joins TRBV19 and TRBJ1-2; D unresolved. CDR1 and CDR2 from the germline V gene are LNHDA and SQIVND (reference sequence). The CDR3 extends over 13 amino acids. V lost 5 bases and J 8 bases, leaving 15 bases between the germline ends. This CDR3 reads CASSPALGSGYTF. In nucleotides, the CDR3 is TGTGCCAGTAGTCCCGCTCTCGGGAGCGGCTACACCTTC. The full variable domain, rest sourced from reference TRBV19 and TRBJ1-2, is DGGITQSPKYLFRKEGQNVTLSCEQNLNHDAMYWYRQDPGQGLRLIYYSQIVNDFQKGDIAEGYSVSREKKESFPLTVTSAQKNPTAFYLCASSPALGSGYTFGSGTRLTVV.

This clone came up once. The genes are TRBV5-1 and TRBJ2-3; tentative D call: TRBD2 (6 bases). From germline, CDR1 is SGHRS and CDR2 YFSETQ. With 5 bases removed from V and 0 bases from J, the gap between germline ends came to 16 bases. CDR3 length equals 16 residues. CDR3 nucleotide sequence: TGCGCCAGCAGGTCCGCGGCTAGCGTTAGCACAGATACGCAGTATTTT. Its protein is CASRSAASVSTDTQYF.

The table lists this clone with a count of one. The J gene is TRBJ1-2, the V gene TRBV5-6; 8 positions agree with TRBD1. The CDR3 covers 14 residues. The germline CDR1 and CDR2 sequences are SGHDT and YYEEEE. Trimming cost V 4 bases and J 4 bases; bases outside gene matches: 6. For the CDR3, the DNA is TGTGCCAGCAGCCCCGGGACAGGACTCTATGGCTACACCTTC. Its protein is CASSPGTGLYGYTF.

The chain's CDR3 is CSVMENSNQPQHF. The DNA of the CDR3 is TGCAGCGTTATGGAGAATAGCAATCAGCCCCAGCATTTT. The gene calls are TRBV29-1 and TRBJ1-5, with D unclear. Germline V gene lookup returns CDR1 SQVTM and CDR2 ANQGSEA. The V and J ends lost 5 bases and 0 bases respectively, with 8 bases between them. This CDR3 is built from 13 residues.

This chain connects TRBV10-3 to TRBJ1-2; TRBD1 aligns across 10 bases. Trimming took 5 bases from V and 10 from J; bases not matched to a gene: 10. The length of the CDR3 is 14 residues. The V gene's germline CDR1 is ENHRY and CDR2 SYGVKD. The CDR3 region has the DNA TGTGCCATCAGTTGGCCCGGGACAGGGGAGGACTACACCTTC. Translated, it gives CAISWPGTGEDYTF.

J is TRBJ2-7 and V is TRBV7-8; tentatively, D is TRBD2 (7 bases). Trimming took off 1 base at V and 5 bases at J, with 21 bases between the two ends. Germline assignment: CDR1 SGHVS and CDR2 FQNEAQ. This CDR3 is built from 17 residues. The DNA for the CDR3 is TGTGCCAGCAGCTTAGAGGGGGGGGTCGAGCCTGGAAACGAGCAGTACTTC. Its protein is CASSLEGGVEPGNEQYF.

The chain has TRBV7-9 and TRBJ2-3; D remains ambiguous. Trimming removed 5 bases at V and 3 bases at J, with 6 bases between. Germline V lookup: CDR1 SEHNR, CDR2 FQNEAQ (reference sequence). There are 12 residues in the CDR3. The CDR3 loop is CASSARTDTQYF. As DNA, the CDR3 is TGTGCCAGCAGCGCGCGGACAGATACGCAGTATTTT.

The DNA for the CDR3 is TGCGCCAGCAGTAACTTGGGGACTAAACAAGAGACCCAGTACTTC. Translation gives CASSNLGTKQETQYF. The chain uses TRBV10-2 and TRBJ2-5; TRBD2 agrees at 7 bases. Trimming took 5 bases from V and 2 from J; bases not matched to a gene: 8. The CDR3 runs to 15 residues. Germline lookup yields CDR1 WSHSY and CDR2 SAAADI.

The chain carries TRBV3-1 (or the pseudogene TRBV3-2) and TRBJ1-1, with TRBD1 matching 7 bases. Germline V lookup: CDR1 LGHDT, CDR2 YNNKEL (reference sequence). The CDR3 is 18 residues long. The V and J ends lost 1 base and 2 bases, in that order; junction bases with no gene match: 13. This chain's CDR3 is CASSQAMTGSPVNTEAFF. The CDR3 coding sequence is TGTGCCAGCAGCCAAGCCATGACAGGGTCTCCCGTAAACACTGAAGCTTTCTTT.

This chain uses TRBV6-6 with TRBJ1-1, with TRBD1 matching 8 bases. The CDR3 has 13 residues. V was pared by 10 bases and J by 4 bases, with 8 bases of the junction left unmatched. The germline CDR1 and CDR2 sequences are MNHNY and SVGAGI (reference sequence). CDR3: CATQITGGTEAFF. The CDR3 DNA follows: TGTGCCACCCAGATCACAGGGGGCACTGAAGCTTTCTTT.